The 11 T cell receptor beta chains listed next were all sequenced from one sample in a study of PD-1 blockade in classical Hodgkin lymphoma. No patient escaped relapse after autologous stem cell transplantation, and brentuximab vedotin exposure varied. Sequenced by immunoSEQ multiplex PCR; TCRdb stores in-frame clones only, minus some. The table lists 40,000 to 50,000 clones, roughly 70% of them singletons. The sequenced sample was peripheral blood mononuclear cells (PBMCs), obtained at baseline. These receptors were taken from a human donor with classical Hodgkin lymphoma.

The chain recombines TRBV6-1 with TRBJ1-4; 9 bases agree with TRBD1. This CDR3 is 15 amino acids long. J gave up 7 bases and V 8 bases, and 11 bases lay outside the gene matches. Germline CDR1 reads MNHNS; CDR2 reads SASEGT. CDR3 bases: TGTGCCAGCTCGACAAGAGGGGACAGGGCTGAAAAACTGTTTTTT. Protein sequence: CASSTRGDRAEKLFF.

V gene TRBV7-8 combines with J gene TRBJ1-5, with D uncertain. The germline V and J ends were trimmed by 5 bases and 4 bases, with 9 bases remaining between them. Germline CDR1 and CDR2: SGHVS and FQNEAQ. CDR3 length equals 13 residues. The CDR3 protein is CASSPSGNQPQHF. For the CDR3, the DNA is TGTGCCAGCAGCCCCAGCGGGAATCAGCCCCAGCATTTT.

This clone was seen a few times. The V gene is TRBV28, the J gene TRBJ2-1; no reliable D call. Deletions cut 5 bases from V and 9 bases from J, with 8 bases between. Per the germline V gene, CDR1 is MDHEN and CDR2 is SYDVKM. This CDR3 spans 11 amino acids. The CDR3 is CASSRLSEQFF. The CDR3 DNA follows: TGTGCCAGCAGTAGATTAAGTGAGCAGTTCTTC.

To note about this clone: The junction departs from the called germline gene at one end, perhaps through a read error. This rearrangement joins TRBV16 to TRBJ1-2, with D unresolved. Germline CDR1 and CDR2: KGHSY and FQNENV. This CDR3 region has 14 residues. Written as DNA, the CDR3 is TGTGCCAGCACCCAACCACTTCCTAACTATGGCTACACCTTC. It codes for CASTQPLPNYGYTF.

The chain combines TRBV7-9 with TRBJ2-7; a possible D gene is TRBD2 (5 bases). V gave up 0 bases and J gave up 5 bases, with 8 bases separating them. The CDR3 length is 13 residues. CDR1 SEHNR and CDR2 FQNEAQ come from the germline V gene (reference sequence). The CDR3 loop is CASSLAPRDEQYF. As DNA, the CDR3 is TGTGCCAGCAGCTTAGCGCCGCGGGACGAGCAGTACTTC.

The chain couples TRBV6-5 to TRBJ2-7; no clear D gene. CDR1 and CDR2 (germline): MNHEY, SVGAGI. V lost 8 bases and J lost 4, with 9 bases in between. This CDR3 is built from 11 residues. CDR3 protein: CASGFPYEQYF. CDR3 coding DNA: TGTGCCAGCGGCTTCCCATACGAGCAGTACTTC.

The rearrangement uses TRBV7-9 and TRBJ2-2; D uncertain. Germline V CDR1 and CDR2: SEHNR, FQNEAQ (reference sequence). The CDR3 extends over 12 amino acids. V lost 7 bases and J 6 bases, leaving 9 bases between the germline ends. As DNA, the CDR3 is TGTGCCAGCACTATTTTATCCGGGGAGCTGTTTTTT. Residues: CASTILSGELFF.

The chain uses TRBV19 and TRBJ2-7; 7 positions match TRBD2. Per germline, CDR1 LNHDA and CDR2 SQIVND (reference sequence). V was pared by 1 base and J by 5 bases, with 5 bases of the junction left unmatched. The CDR3 totals 14 residues. CDR3 region: CASSIGREFHEQYF. The CDR3 nucleotides are TGTGCCAGTAGTATAGGGCGGGAGTTCCACGAGCAGTACTTC.

CDR3 residues: CAWNGGGGGTQYF. The CDR3 DNA reads as TGTGCCTGGAACGGGGGAGGAGGAGGGACCCAGTACTTC. The chain joins TRBV30 to TRBJ2-5; TRBD2 is a possible D gene (6 bases). The CDR3 has 13 residues. Germline values: CDR1 GTSNPN, CDR2 SVGIG (reference sequence). With 4 bases removed from V and 7 bases from J, the gap between germline ends came to 16 bases.

The chain couples TRBV6-1 to TRBJ2-3, with no clear D. V gave up 6 bases and J gave up 2 bases, with 6 bases separating them. This CDR3 region has 12 residues. Germline lookup yields CDR1 MNHNS and CDR2 SASEGT. The DNA for the CDR3 is TGTGCCAGCAGAACACTCACAGATACGCAGTATTTT. This sequence encodes CASRTLTDTQYF.

CDR3 loop: CASSSPPQPQHF. The CDR3 coding sequence is TGTGCCAGCAGCTCACCCCCTCAGCCCCAGCATTTT. The chain employs TRBV6-5 and TRBJ1-5; D call uncertain. Germline V CDR1 and CDR2: MNHEY, SVGAGI. Trimming removed 6 bases at V and 6 bases at J, with 9 bases between. The CDR3 runs 12 residues.